This T cell receptor beta chain was sequenced during a study of blood T cell repertoires in COVID-19. Looking at the study overall: Material from acute and convalescent COVID-19 was sourced from the United States, Italy and Spain.

Original analysis: Cell counts per sample came from amplifying reference gene primers. Sequencing was performed with immunoSEQ multiplex PCR; in TCRdb, only in-frame clones are kept and a portion is missing. V, J and clone size are taken as reported in that table, and D and trimming were inferred from the DNA itself. The table includes 100,000 to 150,000 clones, around 80% detected once. Sequenced sample: peripheral blood. This sequence was found in a man at least 80 years old with active or convalescent COVID-19.

DNA of the CDR3: TGTGCCAGCAGCATCAGAAACATGAACACTGAAGCTTTCTTT. Translating gives CASSIRNMNTEAFF. The chain joins TRBV6-5 to TRBJ1-1; D remains ambiguous. The V gene's germline CDR1 is MNHEY and CDR2 SVGAGI. V was pared by 6 bases and J by 0 bases, with 11 bases between. The CDR3 is made up of 14 amino acids.